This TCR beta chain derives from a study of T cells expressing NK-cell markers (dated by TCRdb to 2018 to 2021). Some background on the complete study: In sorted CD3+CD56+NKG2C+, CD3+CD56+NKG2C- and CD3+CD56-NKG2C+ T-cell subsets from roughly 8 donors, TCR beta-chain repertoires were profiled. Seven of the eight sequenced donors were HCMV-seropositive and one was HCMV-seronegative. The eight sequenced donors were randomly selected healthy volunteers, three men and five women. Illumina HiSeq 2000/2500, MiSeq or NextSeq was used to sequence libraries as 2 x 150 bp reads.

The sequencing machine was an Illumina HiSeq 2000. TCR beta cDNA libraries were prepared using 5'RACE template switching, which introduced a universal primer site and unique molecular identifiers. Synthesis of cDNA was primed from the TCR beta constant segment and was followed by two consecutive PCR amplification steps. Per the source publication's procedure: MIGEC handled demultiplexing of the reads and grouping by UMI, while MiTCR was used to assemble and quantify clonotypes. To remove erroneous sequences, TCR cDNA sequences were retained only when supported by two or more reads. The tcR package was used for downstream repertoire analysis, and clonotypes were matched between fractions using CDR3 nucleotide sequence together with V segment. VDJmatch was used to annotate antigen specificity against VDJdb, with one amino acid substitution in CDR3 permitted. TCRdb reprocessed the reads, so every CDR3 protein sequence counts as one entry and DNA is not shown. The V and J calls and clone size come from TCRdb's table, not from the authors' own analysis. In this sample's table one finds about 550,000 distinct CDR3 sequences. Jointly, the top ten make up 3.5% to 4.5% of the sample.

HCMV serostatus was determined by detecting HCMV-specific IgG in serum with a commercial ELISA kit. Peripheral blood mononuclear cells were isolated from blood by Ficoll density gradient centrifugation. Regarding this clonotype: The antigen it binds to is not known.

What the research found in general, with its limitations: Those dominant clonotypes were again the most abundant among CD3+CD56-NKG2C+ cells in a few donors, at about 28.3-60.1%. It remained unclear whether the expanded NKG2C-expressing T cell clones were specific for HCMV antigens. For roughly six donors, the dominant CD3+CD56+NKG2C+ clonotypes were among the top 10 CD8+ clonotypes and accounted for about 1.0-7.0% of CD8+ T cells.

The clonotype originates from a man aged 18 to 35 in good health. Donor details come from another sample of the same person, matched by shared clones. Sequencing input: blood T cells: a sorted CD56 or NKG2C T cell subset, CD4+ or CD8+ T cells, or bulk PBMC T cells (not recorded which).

The CDR3: CASSYRASQETQYF. The chain is encoded by TRBV5-1 joined to TRBJ2-5; the D call of TRBD1 rests on TCRdb alone, since no DNA is present to check it. CDR1 and CDR2 (SGHRS, YFSETQ) derive from the germline V gene. The cysteine opens and the phenylalanine closes a CDR3 of 14 amino acids. No DNA appears here. When the CDR3 is completed using the reference TRBV5-1 and TRBJ2-5 genes on either side, the full variable domain is KAGVTQTPRYLIKTRGQQVTLSCSPISGHRSVSWYQQTPGQGLQFLFEYFSETQRNKGNFPGRFSGRQFSNSRSEMNVSTLELGDSALYLCASSYRASQETQYFGPGTRLLVL.